This TCR beta chain was recorded in a study of patients and donors after allogeneic stem cell transplantation. The V gene end was trimmed by 6 bases and the J gene end by 3 bases; junction bases not matched to a gene: 8. CDR1 DFQATT and CDR2 SNEGSKA come from the germline V gene (reference sequence). There are 14 residues in the CDR3. TCRdb called the RT-PCR reads again in MiXCR, with one record for every CDR3 protein. The sample consists of about 960,000 distinct CDR3 sequences, about a sixth of them appearing once. The chain is built from TRBV20-1 and TRBJ2-7, with TRBD1 matching 10 bases. The source of this sequence is a human donor who was either an allogeneic HSCT recipient or a stem cell or donor lymphocyte infusion donor (not recorded which). It is not recorded whose cells these are; they may come from a transplant donor. What was sequenced was blood, either unsorted or a sorted T cell fraction (not recorded which). The DNA of the CDR3 is TGCAGTGCGAGCTCCGGGACAGGGGTCTACGAGCAGTACTTC. It codes for CSASSGTGVYEQYF.